Listed here is a single T cell receptor (beta chain). The antigen remains undetermined. The method, 5' RACE with UMI labels, was used to prepare the TRB cDNA libraries. Reanalyzing the 5' RACE reads, TCRdb keeps one entry per CDR3 protein, without DNA. Its table records more than 40,000 distinct CDR3 sequences. The germline gives CDR1 SGHVS, CDR2 FQNEAQ. The CDR3 sequence is 15 residues long. The entry originates in a study of CXCR3-negative and CXCR3-positive naive CD8 T cells. General study findings and limits: CXCR3-negative and CXCR3-positive naive cells shared comparable TRBV-TRBJ usage, but memory cells did not. Naive subsets were similarly diverse, while memory CD8+ repertoires were much less diverse.

This chain uses TRBV7-8 with TRBJ2-7; the TCRdb D gene call, TRBD1, has no DNA to confirm it. This sequence originates from a human donor in good health. Some clones in this sample may be carry-over from other donors' samples. Sequences were obtained from naive CXCR3- CD8+ T cells from blood. The subset was: CD45RO-CCR7+CD27+CD95- naive CD8+ T cells lacking CXCR3 (TNR3-). CDR3 sequence reads: CASSVAVPGDYEQYF.